Following are 27 T cell receptor beta chains from one sample sequenced in a study of long-term antiretroviral therapy in people with HIV. Version v3.0 of the immunoSEQ assay ran at survey level. TCRdb's copy holds only in-frame clones and misses some; the assay was immunoSEQ multiplex PCR. The sample contains some 21,000 clones, 65% to 90% of which appear only once. The sequenced sample was unsorted PBMCs, obtained 0.1 years before starting antiretroviral therapy. The receptors derive from a man between 35 and 55 years old with HIV.

The V call is TRBV10-2, the J call TRBJ2-1; D is ambiguous. Trimming took off 3 bases at V and 0 bases at J, with 0 bases between the two ends. Germline assignment: CDR1 WSHSY and CDR2 SAAADI. The CDR3 has 12 residues. The CDR3 nucleotides read TGCGCCAGCAGTGACTCCTACAATGAGCAGTTCTTC. As protein: CASSDSYNEQFF.

V is TRBV29-1 and J is TRBJ2-3; D is uncertain. The germline V and J ends were trimmed by 3 bases and 0 bases, with 10 bases remaining between them. Germline loops: CDR1 SQVTM, CDR2 ANQGSEA. CDR3 length: 14 amino acids. The CDR3 spells CSVDLASSTDTQYF. The CDR3 bases are TGCAGCGTTGACTTGGCGAGTAGCACAGATACGCAGTATTTT.

V gene TRBV11-2 combines with J gene TRBJ2-7; possible D gene TRBD2, 6 bases. Deletions cut 1 base from V and 4 bases from J, with 17 bases between. The CDR3 consists of 16 residues. Germline V lookup: CDR1 SGHAT, CDR2 FQNNGV. CDR3 protein: CASSLGINGSLYEQYF. The CDR3, as DNA: TGTGCCAGCAGCTTAGGTATTAACGGGAGTTTATACGAGCAGTACTTC.

This chain links TRBV6-5 with TRBJ2-7, with 8 nucleotides matching TRBD1. This CDR3 region has 15 residues. J was trimmed by 0 bases and V by 2 bases; bases with no gene match: 3. Germline V gives CDR1 MNHEY, CDR2 SVGAGI. CDR3 bases: TGTGCCAGCAGTTACCGAGACAGGGGCTCCTACGAGCAGTACTTC. Amino acids: CASSYRDRGSYEQYF.

This clone was counted between two and nine times. V gene TRBV7-9 combines with J gene TRBJ2-7; TRBD2 matches 14 bases. With V trimmed by 5 bases and J by 0 bases, 9 bases remained unmatched. The germline gives CDR1 SEHNR, CDR2 FQNEAQ (reference sequence). This CDR3 region has 18 residues. The CDR3 DNA reads TGTGCCAGCAGCCCAAGACTAGCGGGAGGGCCTAGCTCCTACGAGCAGTACTTC. Its protein product is CASSPRLAGGPSSYEQYF.

The genes are TRBV28 and TRBJ2-7; a possible D gene is TRBD2 (6 bases). V was shortened by 8 bases and J by 3 bases, with 17 bases between the two germline ends. CDR1 and CDR2 from the germline V gene are MDHEN and SYDVKM. The CDR3 is 14 residues long. The CDR3 reads CASALGGDYYEQYF. The CDR3 DNA reads TGTGCCAGCGCTCTTGGAGGGGATTACTACGAGCAGTACTTC.

The V call is TRBV21-1, the J call TRBJ1-1. TRBV21-1 is a recognized pseudogene. CDR3 length: 13 residues. The CDR3 reads CASSKFLGREAFF. CDR3 DNA: TGTGCCAGCAGCAAATTTTTGGGCAGGGAGGCTTTCTTT.

This chain links TRBV29-1 with TRBJ2-3; D is unclear. The CDR3 runs to 12 residues. V lost 0 bases, J lost 14 bases, and 15 bases lay in between. The germline gives CDR1 SQVTM, CDR2 ANQGSEA. The CDR3 sequence is CSVEDRAQRPYF. As DNA, the CDR3 is TGCAGCGTTGAAGACCGGGCCCAAAGGCCGTATTTT.

V is TRBV5-4 and J is TRBJ2-4, with D uncertain. CDR1 and CDR2 from the germline V gene are SGHNT and YYREEE (reference sequence). The V and J ends lost 0 bases and 4 bases respectively, with 11 bases between them. This CDR3 is built from 15 residues. For the CDR3, the DNA is TGTGCCAGCAGCTTGGAAGTTCCCGGGAAAAACATTCAGTACTTC. Its translation is CASSLEVPGKNIQYF.

The genes are TRBV27 and TRBJ1-6; D unclear. With 6 bases removed from V and 0 bases from J, the gap between germline ends came to 9 bases. The CDR3 runs 15 residues. Germline CDR1 MNHEY, CDR2 SMNVEV (reference sequence). CDR3 DNA: TGTGCCAGCAGGATTGAGAGCTCCTATAATTCACCCCTCCACTTT. Translation gives CASRIESSYNSPLHF.

This clone was picked up a small number of times. This rearrangement joins TRBV6-6 to TRBJ1-1; weak D call: TRBD1 (6 bases). CDR1 and CDR2 (germline): MNHNY, SVGAGI (reference sequence). The CDR3 spans 13 residues. V was shortened by 7 bases and J by 4 bases, with 13 bases between the two germline ends. The CDR3 here is CASNKQGSTEAFF. The DNA for the CDR3 is TGTGCCAGCAATAAACAGGGAAGCACTGAAGCTTTCTTT.

This clone has a single count. The chain uses TRBV28 and TRBJ2-7; TRBD2 agrees at 13 bases. With V trimmed by 3 bases and J by 3 bases, 5 bases remained unmatched. The CDR3 is 16 residues long. Germline CDR1 and CDR2: MDHEN and SYDVKM. The CDR3 DNA reads as TGTGCCAGCAGTTTCCCTAGGACTAGCGGGGGCTACGAGCAGTACTTC. Protein: CASSFPRTSGGYEQYF.

This clone has only a few counts. This chain links TRBV2 with TRBJ2-7; the match to TRBD1 covers 8 bases. The germline gives CDR1 SNHLY, CDR2 FYNNEI. The CDR3 length is 13 residues. The junction had 6 bases not matched to a gene; V was cut back by 6 bases and J by 5 bases. In DNA, the CDR3 is TGTGCCAGCAGGGACAGGGTTGTGAACGAGCAGTACTTC. Amino acids: CASRDRVVNEQYF.

The genes are TRBV28 and TRBJ1-1; tentative D call: TRBD1 (5 bases). V gave up 2 bases and J gave up 3 bases, with 7 bases separating them. This CDR3 spans 13 amino acids. The germline V gene encodes CDR1 MDHEN and CDR2 SYDVKM. The CDR3 loop is CASSLRGYTEAFF. The CDR3 DNA is TGTGCCAGCAGTTTAAGGGGATACACTGAAGCTTTCTTT.

This clone turned up a few times. J is TRBJ2-7 and V is TRBV10-3, with D tentatively TRBD1 (6 bases). The CDR3 totals 18 residues. Trimming cost V 0 bases and J 3 bases, with 21 bases left between them. Germline-derived CDR1 and CDR2 are ENHRY and SYGVKD. The CDR3 DNA is TGTGCCATCAGTGAGTCTGAGACAGGTCATCTGCCATTCTACGAGCAGTACTTC. Its protein is CAISESETGHLPFYEQYF.

In this sample, this clone turned up once. This rearrangement joins TRBV6-5 to TRBJ1-2, with 9 bases fitting TRBD1. V shed 5 bases, J shed 2 bases, and the junction held 0 bases outside the gene matches. Germline loops: CDR1 MNHEY, CDR2 SVGAGI. The CDR3 loop spans 13 amino acids. DNA of the CDR3: TGTGCCAGCAGTGGACAGGGGAACTATGGCTACACCTTC. This encodes CASSGQGNYGYTF.

The rearrangement links TRBV4-3 to TRBJ2-3; D uncertain. This CDR3 is built from 17 residues. Germline assignment: CDR1 LGHNA and CDR2 YSLEER. V was trimmed by 1 base and J by 0 bases, leaving 14 bases between them. The CDR3 here is CASSQVFVGSSTDTQYF. CDR3 DNA sequence: TGCGCCAGCAGCCAAGTTTTCGTGGGCTCTAGCACAGATACGCAGTATTTT.

The J gene is TRBJ1-2, the V gene TRBV5-4, with unresolved D. Looked up from germline, CDR1 is SGHNT and CDR2 is YYREEE (reference sequence). This CDR3 is built from 13 residues. Trimming left V 4 bases short and J 1 base short, with 8 bases between. CDR3 sequence (DNA): TGTGCCAGCAGCCCGACCGATAACTATGGCTACACCTTC. It translates to CASSPTDNYGYTF.

The chain is built from TRBV28 and TRBJ2-4, with a possible D match to TRBD1 (6 bases). V was trimmed by 4 bases and J by 0 bases, leaving 10 bases between them. The CDR3 spans 15 residues. CDR1 is MDHEN, CDR2 SYDVKM, per germline. The CDR3 loop is CASSYAGEAKNIQYF. The CDR3 region has the DNA TGTGCCAGCAGTTATGCAGGGGAAGCCAAAAACATTCAGTACTTC.

The chain joins TRBV7-9 to TRBJ2-3; TRBD2 agrees at 13 bases. Germline lookup yields CDR1 SEHNR and CDR2 FQNEAQ (reference sequence). The CDR3 sequence is 15 residues long. The junction had 4 bases not matched to a gene; V was cut back by 5 bases and J by 5 bases. CDR3 in DNA: TGTGCCAGCAGCCGGACTAGCGGGAGCCAAGATACGCAGTATTTT. Encoded protein: CASSRTSGSQDTQYF.

The V call is TRBV18, the J call TRBJ2-5, with 7 bases matching TRBD2. V lost 5 bases, J lost 6 bases, and 9 bases stayed unmatched. CDR1 and CDR2 from the germline V gene are KGHSH and LQKENI. The CDR3 covers 14 residues. CDR3 bases: TGTGCCAGCTCAGTCGCTAGCGGCGTGCAGACCCAGTACTTC. This gives the protein CASSVASGVQTQYF.

This clone was recorded once. The gene calls are TRBV19 and TRBJ1-5, with 7 bases matching TRBD1. The V segment lost 5 bases and the J segment 6 bases; nucleotides outside the gene matches: 7. CDR3 length equals 14 residues. The germline gives CDR1 LNHDA, CDR2 SQIVND (reference sequence). CDR3 DNA sequence: TGTGCCAGTAGTCTTAGGGGGCTGGGTCAGCCCCAGCATTTT. It specifies CASSLRGLGQPQHF.

The chain is built from TRBV11-3 and TRBJ2-1; no firm D call. With 1 base removed from V and 5 bases from J, the gap between germline ends came to 9 bases. CDR1 and CDR2 from the germline V gene are SGHNT and YENEEA. The CDR3 is made up of 14 amino acids. The CDR3 is CASSLGGVNNEQFF. The CDR3 bases are TGTGCCAGCAGCTTAGGTGGGGTTAACAATGAGCAGTTCTTC.

The chain combines TRBV7-9 with TRBJ2-3; 11 bases align to TRBD2. CDR3 length: 19 amino acids. V shed 3 bases, J shed 0 bases, and the junction held 11 bases outside the gene matches. Per germline, CDR1 SEHNR and CDR2 FQNEAQ (reference sequence). CDR3 loop: CASSFPKVAGGFSTDTQYF. The CDR3 coding sequence is TGTGCCAGCAGCTTCCCTAAGGTAGCGGGAGGGTTCAGCACAGATACGCAGTATTTT. Full variable domain (outside the CDR3, taken from reference TRBV7-9 and TRBJ2-3): DTGVSQNPRHKITKRGQNVTFRCDPISEHNRLYWYRQTLGQGPEFLTYFQNEAQLEKSRLLSDRFSAERPKGSFSTLEIQRTEQGDSAMYLCASSFPKVAGGFSTDTQYFGPGTRLTVL.

J is TRBJ2-7 and V is TRBV18; TRBD1 agrees at 7 bases. The CDR3 totals 13 residues. Germline CDR1 is KGHSH and CDR2 is LQKENI. The J segment lost 2 bases and the V segment lost 6 bases, leaving 4 bases of the junction unmatched. The CDR3 bases are TGTGCCAGCTCGCCTCAGGGGGCCTACGAGCAGTACTTC. This sequence encodes CASSPQGAYEQYF.

The chain joins TRBV7-2 to TRBJ1-3; D possibly corresponds to TRBD1 (6 bases). V dropped 1 base and J dropped 5 bases, with 12 bases sitting between them. This CDR3 comprises 15 residues. CDR1 and CDR2 (germline): SGHTA, FQGNSA. For the CDR3, the DNA is TGTGCCAGCAGCTTAGATGGGGGGCTCAGAAACACCATATATTTT. This encodes CASSLDGGLRNTIYF.

This chain joins TRBV11-2 and TRBJ1-1, with a weak D call TRBD1 (5 bases). V dropped 6 bases and J dropped 12 bases, with 11 bases sitting between them. From germline, CDR1 is SGHAT and CDR2 FQNNGV. The CDR3 extends over 10 amino acids. Here the CDR3 reads CASRGLESFF. The CDR3 DNA reads as TGTGCCAGCAGGGGACTGGAGTCTTTCTTT.